This passage covers 2 T cell receptor beta chains from one sample sequenced in a study of OX40 agonist ivuxolimab in advanced cancers. Assay: immunoSEQ multiplex PCR; the TCRdb copy retains only in-frame clones and omits some. The sample consists of approximately 67,000 clones, roughly four fifths of them appearing once. Specimen: CD4+ or CD8+ T cells sorted from blood, collected in a trial of the OX40 agonist ivuxolimab. These receptors were taken from an adult with an advanced solid tumor such as melanoma, head and neck, liver or kidney cancer.

This chain uses TRBV2 with TRBJ2-3; D is perhaps TRBD2 (10 bases). V lost 4 bases and J 3 bases, leaving 17 bases between the germline ends. Germline V gene lookup returns CDR1 SNHLY and CDR2 FYNNEI. This CDR3 is 16 amino acids long. CDR3 in DNA: TGTGCCAGCAGTGGAGCGGGGGGGACAGGGACAGATACGCAGTATTTT. Translated, it gives CASSGAGGTGTDTQYF. Combining the CDR3 with reference TRBV2 and TRBJ2-3 gives the whole variable domain EPEVTQTPSHQVTQMGQEVILRCVPISNHLYFYWYRQILGQKVEFLVSFYNNEISEKSEIFDDQFSVERPDGSNFTLKIRSTKLEDSAMYFCASSGAGGTGTDTQYFGPGTRLTVL.

The chain joins TRBV19 to TRBJ2-3, with D uncertain. V was pared by 4 bases and J by 0 bases, with 5 bases between. The CDR3 covers 13 residues. The germline CDR1 and CDR2 sequences are LNHDA and SQIVND (reference sequence). The CDR3 DNA reads TGTGCCAGTAGTAGCGGAAGCACAGATACGCAGTATTTT. It is translated as CASSSGSTDTQYF.